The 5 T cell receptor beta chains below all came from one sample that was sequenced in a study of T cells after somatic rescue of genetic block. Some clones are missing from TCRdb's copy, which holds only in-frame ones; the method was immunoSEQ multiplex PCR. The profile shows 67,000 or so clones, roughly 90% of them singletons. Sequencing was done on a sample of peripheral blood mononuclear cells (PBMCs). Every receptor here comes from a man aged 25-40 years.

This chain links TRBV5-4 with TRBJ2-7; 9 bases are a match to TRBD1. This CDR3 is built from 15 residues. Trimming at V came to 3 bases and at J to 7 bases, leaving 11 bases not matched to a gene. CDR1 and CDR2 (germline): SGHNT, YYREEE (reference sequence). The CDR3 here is CASSSSGTGTWEQYF. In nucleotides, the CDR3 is TGTGCCAGCAGCTCCTCCGGGACAGGGACCTGGGAGCAGTACTTC.

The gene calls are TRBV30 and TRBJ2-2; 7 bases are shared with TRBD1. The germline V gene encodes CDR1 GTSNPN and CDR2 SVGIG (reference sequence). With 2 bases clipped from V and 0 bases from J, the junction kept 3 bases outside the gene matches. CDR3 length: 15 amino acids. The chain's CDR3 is CAWSQGETNTGELFF. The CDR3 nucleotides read TGTGCCTGGAGTCAGGGGGAAACGAACACCGGGGAGCTGTTTTTT.

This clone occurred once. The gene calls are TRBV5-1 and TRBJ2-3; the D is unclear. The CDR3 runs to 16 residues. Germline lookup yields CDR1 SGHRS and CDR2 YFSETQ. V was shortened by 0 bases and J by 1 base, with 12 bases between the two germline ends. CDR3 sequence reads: CASSLEGRSGTDTQYF. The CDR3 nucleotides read TGCGCCAGCAGCTTGGAAGGGCGCTCGGGCACAGATACGCAGTATTTT.

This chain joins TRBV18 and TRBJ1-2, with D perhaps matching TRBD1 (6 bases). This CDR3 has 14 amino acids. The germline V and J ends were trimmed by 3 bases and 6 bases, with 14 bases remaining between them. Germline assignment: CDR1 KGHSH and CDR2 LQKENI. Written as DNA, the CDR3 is TGTGCCAGCTCACCCTATGACAGGACGGATGGCTACACCTTC. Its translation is CASSPYDRTDGYTF.

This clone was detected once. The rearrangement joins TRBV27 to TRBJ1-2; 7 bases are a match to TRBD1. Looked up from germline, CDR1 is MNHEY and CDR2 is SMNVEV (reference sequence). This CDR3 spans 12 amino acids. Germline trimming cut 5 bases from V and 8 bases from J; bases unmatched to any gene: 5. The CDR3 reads CASSPRGIGYTF. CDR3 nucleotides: TGTGCCAGCAGTCCCAGGGGGATCGGCTACACCTTC.